This TCR beta chain derives from a study of patients and donors after allogeneic stem cell transplantation. The CDR3 loop spans 14 amino acids. V dropped 6 bases and J dropped 9; count of bases not matched to a gene: 6. Germline V lookup: CDR1 SGDLS, CDR2 YYNGEE. Only a few counts were recorded for this clonotype. TCRdb recomputed calls from the RT-PCR reads with MiXCR, one row per CDR3 protein. This table holds some 880,000 distinct CDR3 sequences, more than 15% found once. The genes are TRBV9 and TRBJ1-6; 10 bases are shared with TRBD1. This TCR was recovered from a human donor who was either an allogeneic HSCT recipient or a stem cell or donor lymphocyte infusion donor (not recorded which). It is not recorded whose cells these are; they may come from a transplant donor. Sequences were obtained from blood, either unsorted or a sorted T cell fraction (not recorded which). The CDR3, as DNA: TGTGCCAGCACCAGGGACAGGGGTGGTTCACCCCTCCACTTT. Translation gives CASTRDRGGSPLHF.